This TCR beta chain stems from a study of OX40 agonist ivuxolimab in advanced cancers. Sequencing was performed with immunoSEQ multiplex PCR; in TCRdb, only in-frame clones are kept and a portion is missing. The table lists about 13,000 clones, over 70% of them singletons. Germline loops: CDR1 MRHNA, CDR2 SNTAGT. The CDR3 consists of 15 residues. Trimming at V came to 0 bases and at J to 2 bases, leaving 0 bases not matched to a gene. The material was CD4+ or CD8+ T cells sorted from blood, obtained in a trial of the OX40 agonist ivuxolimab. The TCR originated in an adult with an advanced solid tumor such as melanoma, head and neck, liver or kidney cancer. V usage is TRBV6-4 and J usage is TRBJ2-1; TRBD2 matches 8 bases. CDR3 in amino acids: CASSDSGLAYNEQFF. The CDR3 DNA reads TGTGCCAGCAGTGACTCGGGACTAGCCTACAATGAGCAGTTCTTC.